This TCR beta chain was sequenced during a study of cytomegalovirus exposure and HLA in healthy donors (dated by TCRdb to about 2017). Turning to the overall study: An earlier analysis of a few hundred of the donors reported 276 Gb of sequence data and approximately 120 million unique TCR beta sequences obtained from approximately 180 million T cells. An early release covering roughly 640 HLA-typed donors comprised approximately 290 gigabases of sequencing data and some 79 million unique TCR sequences. Of the 398 genotyped donors, about 84% fell in the genetic ancestry cluster associated with self-reported Caucasian donors. The study aimed to test whether cataloging public T cell receptors could reveal signatures of past pathogen exposure. The T cell repertoires of 700 or so subjects were profiled by immunosequencing and related to cytomegalovirus serostatus. Besides the first cohort of approximately 710 subjects, a separate validation cohort made up of roughly 130 different subjects was used. The study combined high-throughput TCR immunosequencing, statistical association of individual TCRs with disease status, and machine learning to predict cytomegalovirus infection status. In a later analysis, previously published TCR beta repertoires from 500 to 750 donors were re-analyzed and high-resolution HLA genotyping was added so that TCR occurrence patterns could be studied. The later analysis used no new phenotypic data to find candidate immune exposures, relying instead on TCR beta sequences and their occurrence across donors. To decide whether each TCR beta V gene segment behaved as functional or pseudogenic, an earlier analysis of some 600 of the donors relied on high-throughput TCR beta sequencing. Donor age, sex, ethnicity and CMV serostatus were compiled alongside the repertoire data. A later genetic analysis took genome-wide SNP genotypes for 398 of the 666 donors and used that subset as a discovery cohort. All discovery cohort repertoires had been generated using a single sequencing platform. Both class I and class II loci were covered by HLA typing, at four-digit resolution. Typing coverage varied by locus: roughly 620-640 donors for A, B, C, DRB1 and DQB1; roughly 510 for DQA1; some 610 for DPA1; around 490 for DPB1. Five DR-DQ haplotypes were handled as single units for association and clustering because linkage in the cohort was strong. Among some 400 genotyped donors of the cohort, an average of about 240,000 unique TCR beta nucleotide sequences were sequenced per donor, roughly 18% of them non-productive.

Library generation was performed with the immunoSEQ multiplex PCR assay. The multiplex PCR relied on a mix of 60 forward primers for TCR Vbeta segments and 13 reverse primers for TCR Jbeta segments. The CDR3 region of rearranged TCR beta genes was amplified from genomic DNA with a multiplex PCR assay. The Illumina HiSeq System was used to sequence the amplified TCR beta libraries as 87-base-pair reads. The published analysis was carried out like this. A later analysis counted 65 million to 90 million unique TCR beta chains across the 700 or so repertoires, and 9.5 million to 11 million of these chains were shared by at least two donors. A nearest-neighbor algorithm error-corrected the raw reads and collapsed the reads into unique sequences, merging closely related sequences to remove PCR and sequencing errors. CDR3 sequences were aligned to IMGT reference sequences to assign V, D and J gene segments. Each retained sequence needed at least a six-nucleotide match to both a V gene segment and a J gene segment. Rearrangements were called productive when the CDR3 lacked stop codons and stayed in frame with V and J; all others were non-productive. Following IMGT convention, CDR3 was defined as the stretch from the second conserved V-encoded cysteine up to the conserved J-encoded phenylalanine. The earlier analysis of about 500 of the donors excluded sequences that lacked an unambiguous match to a single V gene segment. An earlier analysis of about 600 of the donors called V segments functional above 56.7% productive rearrangements and segregating when the between-donor standard deviation exceeded 5%. To diagnose cytomegalovirus status from the catalog of TCR beta chain sequences, a statistical classification framework was built. A later analysis assigned V and J genes by comparing TCR nucleotide sequences with IMGT/GENE-DB human TR gene sequences. Using the TCRdist pipeline, a later analysis assigned CDR3 sequences along with most-parsimonious VDJ recombination scenarios. In a later analysis, every TCR beta chain was defined by the combination of its CDR3 amino acid sequence and its V-gene family, and reads without a unique V-gene family were dropped. A later analysis removed roughly 590 highly shared, low-generation-probability nucleotide sequences to deal with suspected cross-contamination and a sequencing artifact. A later analysis calculated a clonal expansion index for each public chain from normalized within-repertoire ranks of inferred template counts. Generation probabilities in a later analysis came from a VDJ recombination model fitted to out-of-frame rearrangements, and those results were checked against IGoR. In a later analysis, hypergeometric tests were used to score TCR-TCR, TCR-HLA and TCR-CMV co-occurrence, with a repertoire-size bias correction applied to TCR pairs. False discovery rates were estimated in a later analysis by permuting HLA or CMV assignments 20 times. A later analysis grouped co-occurring TCRs with DBSCAN, adding TCRdist sequence similarity when clustering within HLA-allele-positive subsets. Repertoires with fewer than 30,000 or more than 120,000 public chains were left out of co-occurrence clustering, as were four to six repertoires with anomalous nucleotide sharing. TCRdb mirrors the immuneACCESS table, restricted to in-frame sequences. Some clones are absent from its copies; in checked studies, under half trace to an unresolved V gene, and the reason for the others is unknown. The V and J calls and clone size come from that table; D and trimming were worked out from the DNA. Present in this sample are nearly 110,000 clones, 71% of which were seen just once. The ten largest clones take up 2.8% of the sample.

Taken from the germline V gene, the CDR1 and CDR2 loops are LGHNA and YNFKEQ. Its CDR3 holds 18 amino acids, cysteine through phenylalanine. Of the read, only the CDR3 DNA is kept; its 54 bases are in frame from base 1. General conclusions and limits of the study: A later genetic analysis associated a missense DCLRE1C variant with V-gene and J-gene trimming of TCR beta chains, and an independent cohort replicated the association. Several of the top co-occurrence clusters appeared to be linked to parvovirus B19, influenza, CMV and Epstein-Barr virus, according to a later analysis. Specific HLA alleles were associated with over 15,000 TCR beta sequences at a false discovery rate of 0.05 in a later analysis. The study listed 164 TCR beta chains as associated with cytomegalovirus. The classifier was reported to diagnose cytomegalovirus status with high specificity and sensitivity in both the original and validation cohorts. Across donors, most TCR sequences were observed very rarely, whereas some public TCRs were present in many individuals. Correlated functional status among segregating V segments might be attributable to linkage disequilibrium, but an unknown experimental factor could not be ruled out. Sequencing depth was assumed to be roughly uniform across donors in the presence/absence analyses, though that assumption may not hold. Because counts were too low, 15 or so rarely observed V segments, including chromosome 9 orphons, were excluded from the earlier analysis of under 650 of the donors. The authors suggested that the approach could potentially be generalized to other disease states and immunological phenotypes. A further reported finding was that TCR beta sequences accurately predicted the HLA-A and HLA-B alleles for most subjects in the first cohort. A later genetic analysis reported fewer N-insertions in productive TCRs among donors in an Asian-associated ancestry cluster than the approximately 670-donor mean. A cluster of highly shared sequence variants was judged likely to be a technical artifact of the sequencing pipeline. HLA typing was unavailable for some donors at each locus, so association tests used only the typed subset. In a later analysis, most CMV-associated TCR beta chains were found to appear HLA-restricted, with HLA associations seemingly driven largely by CMV exposure. An earlier analysis of 587 of the donors showed that most TCR beta V segments appeared in productive rearrangements either about 87% or about 30% of the time, which broadly matched IMGT annotations. In vitro tests confirmed that three of the cytomegalovirus-associated TCR beta chains recognize cytomegalovirus antigens. When HLA alleles, especially DR and DQ, strongly co-occurred, attributing TCR associations to individual alleles was difficult. Immune exposure information for the cohort was limited to CMV serostatus. Only TCR beta chains were sequenced in this cohort, and the absence of alpha or paired-chain data limited detectable features. A later analysis found that HLA-associated TCR beta chains were more clonally expanded and had lower generation probabilities than equally common non-associated chains. According to a later analysis, TCR association rates differed among HLA loci, with DRB1 alleles showing the most associated TCRs and HLA-C alleles showing the fewest. Because the 87-base-pair reads could not distinguish some IMGT-functional V segments, including TRBV6-2 and TRBV6-3, those segments were excluded.

About this clone: This receptor's antigen is unknown. Base quality data are lacking; no much larger clone is found one base away.

The cohort consisted of 600 or so healthy bone marrow donors. At the time of sampling, every cohort member was nominally healthy, though immune exposures that went unrecorded were likely present. The donor was CMV seronegative and was included in the group of several hundred seronegative cohort members. Each donor provided a peripheral blood sample, and peripheral blood mononuclear cells were used for TCR beta sequencing. Genomic DNA extraction from the blood cell samples was performed with the Qiagen DNeasy Blood Extraction Kit. The chain was built from TRBV4-2 and TRBJ2-5; TRBD2 matches 15 bases in the middle. The DNA end is more similar to TRBJ2-7, so the J call may be wrong. The source material was PBMCs. The clonotype originates from a female donor in good health and CMV-seronegative. The DNA reads as follows: TGTGCCAGCAGCCAAGGAGGACTAGCGGGAGGGTGGATCCACGAGCAGTACTTC. This yields the protein CASSQGGLAGGWIHEQYF.